This record concerns one T cell receptor beta chain sequence. This sample was included in a study of blood T cell repertoires in COVID-19. Across the whole study: Some COVID-19 samples were acute and others convalescent; all came from the United States, Italy and Spain. From T cells, B-cell-depleted T cells, or PBMCs came the material, which was cDNA or gDNA.

V lost 3 bases and J 5 bases, leaving 10 bases between the germline ends. The CDR3 covers 14 residues. Germline CDR1 reads SGHTA; CDR2 reads FQGTGA. Methods used by the authors: It was from reference gene primer amplification that nucleated cell counts were estimated. Profiling relied on immunoSEQ multiplex PCR, and the TCRdb table lists in-frame clones only, not all of them. V and J calls and clone size are those listed in that table; D and trimming were worked out from the DNA. The sample contains about 180,000 clones, 80% to 90% of which appear only once. The sample consisted of peripheral blood. This chain joins TRBV7-3 and TRBJ2-2, with D perhaps matching TRBD1 (5 bases). The clonotype was recovered from a human donor with active or convalescent COVID-19. The donor label of this sample is uncertain. DNA of the CDR3: TGTGCCAGCAGCTTTCAGGGTGGAACCGGGGAGCTGTTTTTT. Its protein is CASSFQGGTGELFF. The full variable domain, completed using reference TRBV7-3 and TRBJ2-2, is GAGVSQTPSNKVTEKGKYVELRCDPISGHTALYWYRQSLGQGPEFLIYFQGTGAADDSGLPNDRFFAVRPEGSVSTLKIQRTERGDSAVYLCASSFQGGTGELFFGEGSRLTVL.